This T cell receptor (beta chain) was captured in a study of cytomegalovirus exposure and HLA in healthy donors. This clone was counted only a few times. Trimming removed 5 bases at V and 7 bases at J, with 14 bases between. The CDR3 has 13 residues. Germline values: CDR1 MNHNY, CDR2 SVGAGI (reference sequence). Vbeta (60) and Jbeta (13) primers were used in the PCR. TCRdb's copy holds only in-frame clones and misses some; the assay was immunoSEQ multiplex PCR. Here the sample spans 75,000 to 85,000 clones, roughly 80% being singletons. The sample consisted of PBMCs. The chain joins TRBV6-6 to TRBJ1-1, with D possibly matching TRBD1 (5 bases). This TCR was recovered from a male donor in good health and CMV-seronegative. The CDR3 nucleotides read TGTGCCAGCAGTAAAGGGGCAGCTTGTGAAGCTTTCTTT. This codes for CASSKGAACEAFF.